This T cell receptor beta chain is from a study of blood T cell repertoires in COVID-19. The overall study: Sites across the United States, Italy and Spain contributed samples from acute and convalescent COVID-19. Sample material is recorded as cDNA or gDNA derived from T cells, B-cell-depleted T cells, or PBMCs.

Recruited during active infection, patients (from Seattle) were subsequently followed longitudinally. The CDR3 spans 15 residues. With V trimmed by 5 bases and J by 0 bases, 4 bases remained unmatched. Germline-derived CDR1 and CDR2 are SGHTA and FQGNSA. Assay used: immunoSEQ multiplex PCR; TCRdb lists only in-frame clones, some missing. Among 200,000 to 250,000 clones listed, almost 85% were seen once. The sample consisted of peripheral blood. The chain recombines TRBV7-2 with TRBJ1-3; 7 bases are a match to TRBD1. This receptor was taken from a woman in her 70s with COVID-19, enrolled during active disease. Here the CDR3 reads CASSPGGPSGNTIYF. The CDR3 DNA is TGTGCCAGCAGCCCAGGGGGACCCTCTGGAAACACCATATATTTT.